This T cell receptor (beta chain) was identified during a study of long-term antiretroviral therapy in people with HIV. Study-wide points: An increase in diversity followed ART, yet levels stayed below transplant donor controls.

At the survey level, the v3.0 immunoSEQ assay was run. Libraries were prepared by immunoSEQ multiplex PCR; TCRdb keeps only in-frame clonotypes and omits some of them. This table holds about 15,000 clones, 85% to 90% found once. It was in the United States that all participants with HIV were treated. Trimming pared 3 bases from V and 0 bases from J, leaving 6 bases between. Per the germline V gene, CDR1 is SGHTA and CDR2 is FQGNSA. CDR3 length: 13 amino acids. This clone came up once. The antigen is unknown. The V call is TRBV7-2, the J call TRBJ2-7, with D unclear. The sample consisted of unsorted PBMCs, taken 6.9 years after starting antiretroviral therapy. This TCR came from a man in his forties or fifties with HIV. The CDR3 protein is CASSFSSSYEQYF. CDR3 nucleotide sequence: TGTGCCAGCAGCTTCTCAAGCTCCTACGAGCAGTACTTC.